This TCR beta chain was found in a study of blood T cell repertoires in COVID-19. At the level of the study: Samples taken during acute and convalescent COVID-19 were collected in the United States, Italy and Spain.

In the case of this clone: The conserved phenylalanine or tryptophan is not found at the CDR3 terminus, so this likely reflects a read error.

The length of the CDR3 is 14 residues. V trimming: 5 bases; J trimming: 8 bases; junction bases outside the gene matches: 11. Germline V lookup: CDR1 SGHAT, CDR2 FQDESV (reference sequence). Original processing methods: Scientists estimated how many nucleated cells there were by amplifying reference gene primers. Assay used: immunoSEQ multiplex PCR; TCRdb lists only in-frame clones, some missing. V and J calls and clone size are copied from that table; D and trimming were computed from the DNA. In the table there are 80,000 to 95,000 clones, 70% to 90% of which are singletons. The rearrangement links TRBV11-1 to TRBJ1-2; the match to TRBD1 covers 7 bases. The sequencing sample was made of peripheral blood. The source of this sequence is a woman aged 70-85 years with acute or convalescent COVID-19. Here the CDR3 reads CASSPRQGLRGYTL. CDR3 coding DNA: TGTGCCAGCAGCCCTCGACAGGGCCTTAGGGGCTACACCCTC.